The rows below give T cell receptor beta chains drawn from one sample of a study of shared clonotypes between healthy human individuals. TCRdb keeps only in-frame clones here, not all; method: immunoSEQ multiplex PCR. The sample gives nearly 750,000 clones, approximately 72% of which show up once; around 1.7% is in the top ten. Sequencing was performed on memory CD4+ T cells sorted from blood. The origin of the receptors is a woman in her 30s in good health. The CDR3 runs from the conserved cysteine through the conserved F or W. The D gene is left open where the match is weak. Not every row has a clone size; where given, it reads once, few, many or a size class.

TRBJ2-2,TRBV4-2,NA,TRBD2,CASSLTSGNTGELFF,TGTGCCAGCAGCCTAACTAGCGGGAACACCGGGGAGCTGTTTTTT
TRBJ1-1,TRBV6-5,NA,NA,CASSRVLGLNTEAFF,TGTGCCAGCAGTCGGGTTTTGGGGCTAAACACTGAAGCTTTCTTT
TRBJ2-7,TRBV28,many,NA,CASARSYAYEQYF,TGTGCCAGCGCGAGGTCGTACGCCTACGAGCAGTACTTC
TRBJ2-3,TRBV5-6,NA,NA,CASSLGPASTDTQYF,TGTGCCAGCAGCTTGGGGCCAGCTAGCACAGATACGCAGTATTTT
TRBJ2-6,TRBV7-9,NA,NA,CASSLGAGANVLTF,TGTGCCAGCAGCTTAGGAGCTGGGGCCAACGTCCTGACTTTC
TRBJ1-5,TRBV28,NA,NA,CATRGFERNQPQHF,TGTGCCACCCGGGGGTTTGAGAGGAATCAGCCCCAGCATTTT
TRBJ2-1,TRBV29-1,NA,TRBD2,CSLLAGGSYNEQFF,TGCAGCTTACTAGCGGGGGGCTCCTACAATGAGCAGTTCTTC
TRBJ2-3,TRBV7-9,NA,NA,CASSPLGRVSTDTQYF,TGTGCCAGCAGCCCCTTGGGGCGTGTGAGCACAGATACGCAGTATTTT
TRBJ1-5,TRBV7-9,NA,TRBD1,CASSLTGAQQPQHF,TGTGCCAGCAGCCTGACAGGGGCGCAGCAGCCCCAGCATTTT
TRBJ2-7,TRBV29-1,NA,TRBD1,CSVARDRVYEQYF,TGCAGCGTTGCTCGGGACAGGGTATACGAGCAGTACTTC
TRBJ2-7,TRBV10-1,few,TRBD2,CASSSRLAGTYEQYF,TGCGCCAGCAGTTCCCGGCTAGCGGGAACCTACGAGCAGTACTTC
TRBJ2-7,TRBV30,NA,TRBD1,CAWSGGQGGEQYF,TGTGCCTGGAGTGGGGGACAGGGAGGCGAGCAGTACTTC
TRBJ1-1,TRBV6-5,NA,NA,CASSYSRGDGTEAFF,TGTGCCAGCAGTTACTCTAGAGGGGACGGCACTGAAGCTTTCTTT
TRBJ2-2,TRBV28,NA,TRBD2,CASRPILAGVYTGELFF,TGTGCCAGCAGGCCTATTCTAGCGGGAGTTTACACCGGGGAGCTGTTTTTT
TRBJ2-1,TRBV5-4,NA,TRBD2,CASSSGTSPYNEQFF,TGTGCCAGCAGCTCTGGGACTAGTCCCTACAATGAGCAGTTCTTC
TRBJ2-1,TRBV2,many,NA,CASSYSLGYNEQFF,TGTGCCAGCAGTTATTCCCTGGGGTACAATGAGCAGTTCTTC
TRBJ2-1,TRBV11-2,NA,TRBD2,CASSSQAGVQFF,TGTGCCAGCAGCTCACAAGCGGGAGTACAGTTCTTC
TRBJ1-5,TRBV30,NA,NA,CAWSHLMGNQPQHF,TGTGCCTGGAGTCACCTTATGGGGAATCAGCCCCAGCATTTT
TRBJ1-4,TRBV6-1,NA,NA,CASSEARDRRDEKLFF,TGTGCCAGCAGTGAAGCTCGGGACCGGCGGGATGAAAAACTGTTTTTT
TRBJ2-3,TRBV5-4,NA,TRBD1,CASSPGWDRGRSDTQYF,TGTGCCAGCAGCCCAGGATGGGACAGGGGGCGATCAGATACGCAGTATTTT
TRBJ1-4,TRBV11-2,NA,NA,CASSPDSEKLFF,TGTGCCAGCAGCCCCGACTCAGAAAAACTGTTTTTT
TRBJ2-1,TRBV7-9,NA,TRBD2,CASSRGAKNSGREDEQFF,TGTGCCAGCAGCCGGGGGGCAAAGAATAGCGGGAGGGAGGATGAGCAGTTCTTC
TRBJ1-2,TRBV19,NA,TRBD1,CASSRPGQPYGYTF,TGTGCCAGTAGCAGACCGGGACAGCCATATGGCTACACCTTC
TRBJ1-2,TRBV28,NA,NA,CASSFELDYGYTF,TGTGCCAGCAGTTTTGAATTGGACTATGGCTACACCTTC
TRBJ2-5,TRBV29-1,NA,NA,CSVEDPGVGETQYF,TGCAGCGTTGAAGACCCGGGGGTGGGGGAGACCCAGTACTTC
TRBJ2-5,TRBV7-2,NA,NA,CASSLAGQGRVQETQYF,TGTGCCAGCAGCTTAGCAGGGCAGGGCAGGGTCCAAGAGACCCAGTACTTC
TRBJ1-5,TRBV6-5,NA,NA,CASRTGGLNQPQHF,TGTGCCAGCAGAACTGGGGGTTTGAATCAGCCCCAGCATTTT
TRBJ1-2,TRBV6-1,NA,TRBD1,CASSPQTGVVYGYTF,TGTGCCAGCAGTCCCCAGACAGGGGTGGTCTATGGCTACACCTTC
TRBJ1-2,TRBV5-1,NA,NA,CASSFEGTLRGYTF,TGCGCCAGCAGCTTTGAGGGGACCCTCCGGGGCTACACCTTC
TRBJ1-4,TRBV6-4,NA,TRBD1,CASSDTGQLNEKLFF,TGTGCCAGCAGTGACACGGGACAGCTTAATGAAAAACTGTTTTTT
TRBJ2-1,TRBV10-2,few,NA,CASRSPAVSNEQFF,TGCGCCAGCCGCTCCCCGGCGGTGAGCAATGAGCAGTTCTTC
TRBJ1-5,TRBV28,NA,NA,CASSTAQGPRNQPQHF,TGTGCCAGCAGTACAGCTCAGGGACCGCGCAATCAGCCCCAGCATTTT
TRBJ2-3,TRBV6-5,few,NA,CASSYSPGDRADTQYF,TGTGCCAGCAGTTACTCGCCCGGGGATCGCGCAGATACGCAGTATTTT
TRBJ2-1,TRBV27,few,NA,CASTQNNEQFF,TGTGCCAGCACCCAAAACAATGAGCAGTTCTTC
TRBJ2-7,TRBV5-1,NA,NA,CASSVTGKSYEQYF,TGCGCCAGCAGCGTCACAGGAAAATCCTACGAGCAGTACTTC
TRBJ2-2,TRBV5-8,NA,TRBD1,CASSSDRGRTGELFF,TGTGCCAGCAGCTCTGACAGGGGGCGGACCGGGGAGCTGTTTTTT
TRBJ1-2,TRBV30,NA,NA,CAWSLGNYGYTF,TGTGCCTGGAGTCTTGGTAACTATGGCTACACCTTC
TRBJ2-7,TRBV5-1,NA,TRBD1,CASSAGTGAVEQYF,TGCGCCAGCAGCGCCGGGACAGGGGCCGTCGAGCAGTACTTC
TRBJ2-7,TRBV29-1,many,TRBD1,CSVEDWGTGGSYEQYF,TGCAGCGTTGAAGATTGGGGCACAGGGGGCTCCTACGAGCAGTACTTC
TRBJ2-2,TRBV19,NA,TRBD2,CASKPLAGVGELFF,TGTGCCAGTAAACCCCTAGCGGGAGTTGGGGAGCTGTTTTTT
TRBJ2-1,TRBV7-3,NA,TRBD2,CASSRGVAGGLDEQFF,TGTGCCAGCAGCCGAGGAGTAGCGGGAGGGCTGGATGAGCAGTTCTTC
TRBJ1-2,TRBV5-8,NA,NA,CASSRTLTWTVDYTF,TGTGCCAGCAGTCGCACACTTACCTGGACGGTGGACTACACCTTC
TRBJ2-7,TRBV28,NA,NA,CASTEGLSYEQYF,TGTGCCAGCACCGAGGGGCTCTCCTACGAGCAGTACTTC
TRBJ1-2,TRBV6-5,NA,TRBD1,CASRDRKFGYTF,TGTGCCAGCCGGGACAGGAAGTTTGGCTACACCTTC
TRBJ2-7,TRBV28,NA,NA,CASSFTITTTYEQYF,TGTGCCAGCAGTTTTACTATCACGACTACCTACGAGCAGTACTTC